Following are 15 T cell receptor beta chains from one sample sequenced in a study of sequential checkpoint blockade in melanoma. The treatment is: randomized to nivolumab then ipilimumab (arm A) or the reverse (arm B). Data came from immunoSEQ multiplex PCR; TCRdb stores just in-frame clones and leaves some out. The table includes around 20,000 clones, around 86% detected once. This sample comprised CD8+ T cells sorted from blood (inferred from file names), obtained from a patient given nivolumab and ipilimumab in sequence. These receptors were collected from a human donor with melanoma.

The chain has TRBV27 and TRBJ2-3; tentatively, D is TRBD2 (6 bases). CDR3 length: 15 amino acids. Germline V gene lookup returns CDR1 MNHEY and CDR2 SMNVEV (reference sequence). The V end was cut by 3 bases, the J end by 2 bases, with 12 bases between. The CDR3 is CASSFGGPSTDTQYF. DNA of the CDR3: TGTGCCAGCAGTTTCGGGGGTCCGTCCACAGATACGCAGTATTTT.

The V call is TRBV27, the J call TRBJ2-5; no clear D gene. This CDR3 has 12 residues. Germline lookup yields CDR1 MNHEY and CDR2 SMNVEV (reference sequence). V lost 5 bases and J 5 bases, leaving 9 bases between the germline ends. The CDR3 sequence is CASSTPGETQYF. The CDR3 DNA reads TGTGCCAGCAGTACCCCCGGGGAGACCCAGTACTTC.

The CDR3 bases are TGTGCCAGCAGTTACTCGAGAGCCGGGGGGGCTGAAGCTTTCTTT. Its protein product is CASSYSRAGGAEAFF. This chain joins TRBV6-5 and TRBJ1-1; possible D gene TRBD1, 5 bases. Trimming took 0 bases from V and 6 from J, leaving 14 bases between them. CDR1 MNHEY and CDR2 SVGAGI come from the germline V gene. There are 15 residues in the CDR3.

The V gene is TRBV9, the J gene TRBJ2-4, with D maybe TRBD1 (7 bases). Germline V CDR1 and CDR2: SGDLS, YYNGEE. This CDR3 is 14 amino acids long. V was clipped by 2 bases and J by 3 bases, with 9 bases between them. The CDR3 DNA is TGTGCCAGCAGCGTTCAGGGGGGCAAAAACATTCAGTACTTC. This gives the protein CASSVQGGKNIQYF.

This clone was seen a handful of times. A far larger clone is just one base off, so this is likely a read error. The J gene is TRBJ2-7, the V gene TRBV9; 10 nucleotides align to TRBD1. The CDR3 totals 15 residues. With V trimmed by 4 bases and J by 4 bases, 8 bases remained unmatched. In germline, CDR1 is SGDLS, CDR2 YYNGEE. The CDR3 DNA reads as TGTGCCAGCAGCCCTGGACAGGGGGAAGGGTACGAGCAGTACTTC. As protein: CASSPGQGEGYEQYF.

The chain recombines TRBV19 with TRBJ2-7, with TRBD1 as a possible D gene (6 bases). This CDR3 has 13 amino acids. CDR1 LNHDA and CDR2 SQIVND come from the germline V gene (reference sequence). Trimming shortened V by 10 bases and J by 2 bases, and 15 bases separated the two germline ends. The CDR3 nucleotides read TGTGCCACCGCGGACAGAGAGACCTACGAGCAGTACTTC. It codes for CATADRETYEQYF.

The chain has TRBV5-6 and TRBJ1-3, with 7 bases that match TRBD1. CDR3 size: 17 residues. V shed 3 bases, J shed 0 bases, and the junction held 9 bases outside the gene matches. Germline lookup yields CDR1 SGHDT and CDR2 YYEEEE. Written as DNA, the CDR3 is TGTGCCAGCAGCTCCCAGGGGGACGGCATCTCTGGAAACACCATATATTTT. Amino acids: CASSSQGDGISGNTIYF.

V and J are TRBV15 and TRBJ2-7, with TRBD1 matching over 7 bases. From germline, CDR1 is LNHNV and CDR2 YYDKDF (reference sequence). The V segment lost 1 base and the J segment 5 bases; nucleotides outside the gene matches: 5. There are 14 residues in the CDR3. This CDR3 is CATSRVNRGDEQYF. CDR3 DNA: TGTGCCACCAGCAGAGTTAACAGGGGCGACGAGCAGTACTTC.

The chain is built from TRBV13 and TRBJ2-1; the match to TRBD2 covers 12 bases. With V trimmed by 8 bases and J by 4 bases, 15 bases remained unmatched. CDR1 is PRHDT and CDR2 is FYEKMQ in the germline V gene (reference sequence). The CDR3 spans 18 residues. Here the CDR3 DNA reads TGTGCCAGCCTAGGGTTGACTAGCGGGAGAATAGCGTACAATGAGCAGTTCTTC. Its protein product is CASLGLTSGRIAYNEQFF.

This chain connects TRBV27 to TRBJ2-5, with D perhaps TRBD1 (5 bases). The J call may be in error: the DNA end matches TRBJ2-7 better. The germline gives CDR1 MNHEY, CDR2 SMNVEV (reference sequence). CDR3 length: 13 amino acids. This chain's CDR3 is CASSNRQSYEQYF. In DNA form, the CDR3 reads TGTGCCAGCTCTAACAGACAGTCCTACGAGCAGTACTTC.

The J gene is TRBJ2-5, the V gene TRBV9; 7 bases map to TRBD1. CDR3 length: 13 residues. J lost 3 bases, V lost 8 bases, and 7 bases had no gene match. Per the germline V gene, CDR1 is SGDLS and CDR2 is YYNGEE. CDR3 region: CASGTENKETQYF. The DNA for the CDR3 is TGTGCCAGTGGGACAGAAAACAAAGAGACCCAGTACTTC. The variable domain in full, completed from reference TRBV9 and TRBJ2-5, reads DSGVTQTPKHLITATGQRVTLRCSPRSGDLSVYWYQQSLDQGLQFLIQYYNGEERAKGNILERFSAQQFPDLHSELNLSSLELGDSALYFCASGTENKETQYFGPGTRLLVL.

The chain carries TRBV11-2 and TRBJ2-7, with TRBD1 as a possible D gene (5 bases). V was cut by 0 bases and J by 2 bases, with 14 bases left in between. Germline V gene lookup returns CDR1 SGHAT and CDR2 FQNNGV. The CDR3 extends over 16 amino acids. In DNA, the CDR3 is TGTGCCAGCAGCTTAGATGGCAGGGTCCTCGCCTACGAGCAGTACTTC. Amino acids: CASSLDGRVLAYEQYF. The full variable domain, rest sourced from reference TRBV11-2 and TRBJ2-7, is EAGVAQSPRYKIIEKRQSVAFWCNPISGHATLYWYQQILGQGPKLLIQFQNNGVVDDSQLPKDRFSAERLKGVDSTLKIQPAKLEDSAVYLCASSLDGRVLAYEQYFGPGTRLTVT.

This rearrangement joins TRBV15 to TRBJ1-2; D possibly corresponds to TRBD1 (5 bases). Per the germline V gene, CDR1 is LNHNV and CDR2 is YYDKDF (reference sequence). V was pared by 5 bases and J by 1 base, with 17 bases between. This CDR3 region has 16 residues. The CDR3 is CATSEGEGLFNYGYTF. The CDR3 DNA reads as TGTGCCACCAGCGAAGGGGAGGGCCTGTTTAACTATGGCTACACCTTC.

The genes are TRBV4-2 and TRBJ2-2; D is possibly TRBD2 (5 bases). Per the germline V gene, CDR1 is LGHNA and CDR2 is YNFKEQ. The ends were cut back, 4 bases at V and 1 base at J, with 7 bases in the middle. The CDR3 sequence is 14 residues long. CDR3 sequence: CASSPGLNTGELFF. CDR3 bases: TGTGCCAGCAGCCCAGGACTGAACACCGGGGAGCTGTTTTTT.

In DNA form, the CDR3 reads TGTGCCAGCAGATCCGGACTAGCTGGCAAAAACATTCAGTACTTC. Residues: CASRSGLAGKNIQYF. V gene TRBV2 combines with J gene TRBJ2-4; the match to TRBD2 covers 8 bases. The CDR3 has 15 residues. The V segment lost 6 bases and the J segment 3 bases; nucleotides outside the gene matches: 7. Germline V CDR1 and CDR2: SNHLY, FYNNEI.